This passage covers 28 T cell receptor beta chains from one sample sequenced in a study of blood T cell repertoires in COVID-19. The method was immunoSEQ multiplex PCR; TCRdb's version includes in-frame clones alone and lacks a portion of them. The sample has roughly 180,000 clones, about 85% seen once; the top ten hold roughly 5.7%. Sample: PBMCs or T cells enriched from blood (not recorded which). These receptors all stem from a woman aged 40 to 50 with acute COVID-19.

The chain links TRBV13 to TRBJ1-4, with a possible D match to TRBD1 (6 bases). Germline V gene lookup returns CDR1 PRHDT and CDR2 FYEKMQ (reference sequence). V dropped 4 bases and J dropped 8 bases, with 26 bases sitting between them. The CDR3 covers 18 residues. The CDR3 DNA reads as TGTGCCAGCAGCTATAACACGGGCCGGCGAAGGGGGTACGAAAAACTGTTTTTT. Its protein product is CASSYNTGRRRGYEKLFF.

V usage is TRBV30 and J usage is TRBJ2-6; possibly TRBD1 for D (6 bases). V was shortened by 3 bases and J by 2 bases, with 11 bases between the two germline ends. This CDR3 region has 15 residues. CDR1 and CDR2 from the germline V gene are GTSNPN and SVGIG (reference sequence). CDR3 bases: TGTGCCTGGAGAACAGGGAATCCTGGGGCCAACGTCCTGACTTTC. This encodes CAWRTGNPGANVLTF.

The genes are TRBV7-2 and TRBJ2-5; 7 bases align to TRBD2. With 7 bases clipped from V and 5 bases from J, the junction kept 1 base outside the gene matches. The germline CDR1 and CDR2 sequences are SGHTA and FQGNSA. The CDR3 extends over 11 amino acids. The DNA for the CDR3 is TGTGCCAGCACAGCGGGGGAGACCCAGTACTTC. This gives the protein CASTAGETQYF.

This chain connects TRBV28 to TRBJ2-7; tentatively, D is TRBD2 (5 bases). This CDR3 is built from 14 residues. The germline V gene encodes CDR1 MDHEN and CDR2 SYDVKM. V was trimmed by 2 bases and J by 1 base, leaving 9 bases between them. The CDR3 protein is CASSLLTNSYEQYV. CDR3 DNA: TGTGCCAGCAGTTTACTGACTAATTCCTACGAGCAGTACGTC.

The chain is built from TRBV7-3 and TRBJ2-3; TRBD2 matches 12 bases. The CDR3 length is 16 residues. Germline-derived CDR1 and CDR2 are SGHTA and FQGTGA. V lost 0 bases, J lost 6 bases, and 4 bases stayed unmatched. The CDR3 protein is CASSLTSSGRADTQYF. The CDR3 DNA reads TGTGCCAGCAGCTTAACATCTAGCGGGAGGGCGGATACGCAGTATTTT. Combining the CDR3 with reference TRBV7-3 and TRBJ2-3 gives the whole variable domain GAGVSQTPSNKVTEKGKYVELRCDPISGHTALYWYRQSLGQGPEFLIYFQGTGAADDSGLPNDRFFAVRPEGSVSTLKIQRTERGDSAVYLCASSLTSSGRADTQYFGPGTRLTVL.

This chain links TRBV19 with TRBJ2-3; 9 nucleotides line up with TRBD2. Trimming at V came to 6 bases and at J to 3 bases, leaving 7 bases not matched to a gene. CDR1 and CDR2 (germline): LNHDA, SQIVND (reference sequence). This CDR3 is 15 amino acids long. The CDR3 nucleotides read TGTGCCAGTAGCCCCGGGGCGGGAGGGACAGATACGCAGTATTTT. Translated, it gives CASSPGAGGTDTQYF. Full variable domain (missing parts from reference TRBV19 and TRBJ2-3): DGGITQSPKYLFRKEGQNVTLSCEQNLNHDAMYWYRQDPGQGLRLIYYSQIVNDFQKGDIAEGYSVSREKKESFPLTVTSAQKNPTAFYLCASSPGAGGTDTQYFGPGTRLTVL.

This chain joins TRBV19 and TRBJ2-1; D is perhaps TRBD2 (6 bases). This CDR3 region has 16 residues. CDR1 and CDR2 from the germline V gene are LNHDA and SQIVND (reference sequence). Trimming shortened V by 4 bases and J by 5 bases, and 18 bases separated the two germline ends. The CDR3 loop reads CASSSGGTSYHNEQFF. The CDR3 region has the DNA TGTGCCAGTAGTAGTGGCGGGACCTCTTACCACAATGAGCAGTTCTTC.

The chain links TRBV7-8 to TRBJ2-7, with D perhaps matching TRBD2 (5 bases). Trimming cost V 1 base and J 7 bases, with 14 bases left between them. Germline V CDR1 and CDR2: SGHVS, FQNEAQ. The CDR3 has 14 residues. CDR3 amino acids: CASSLVGGSGEQYF. CDR3 nucleotide sequence: TGTGCCAGCAGCTTAGTTGGAGGCTCGGGGGAGCAGTACTTC.

The chain carries TRBV29-1 and TRBJ1-1; D perhaps matches TRBD1 (6 bases). Germline CDR1 is SQVTM and CDR2 is ANQGSEA. The CDR3 contains 12 residues. V was pared by 4 bases and J by 6 bases, with 12 bases between. CDR3 DNA: TGCAGCGTTGGGGCCGGGACACCTGAAGCTTTCTTT. It codes for CSVGAGTPEAFF.

The V and J genes are TRBV3-1 (or the pseudogene TRBV3-2) and TRBJ2-5, with 11 bases matching TRBD1. The CDR3 runs 15 residues. J lost 5 bases, V lost 5 bases, and 7 bases had no gene match. Germline V gene lookup returns CDR1 LGHDT and CDR2 YNNKEL (reference sequence). The CDR3 loop reads CASSAYGTGGETQYF. In DNA form, the CDR3 reads TGTGCCAGCAGCGCTTACGGGACAGGGGGGGAGACCCAGTACTTC.

The rearrangement links TRBV18 to TRBJ2-1; 16 bases line up with TRBD2. CDR1 and CDR2 (germline): KGHSH, LQKENI. V lost 2 bases, J lost 10 bases, and 11 bases stayed unmatched. The CDR3 runs to 18 residues. The CDR3 here is CASSPTTPGLAGGWEQFF. The CDR3 DNA reads as TGTGCCAGCTCACCAACTACACCGGGACTAGCGGGAGGGTGGGAGCAGTTCTTC.

The genes are TRBV19 and TRBJ1-2; tentatively, D is TRBD1 (5 bases). V was shortened by 2 bases and J by 4 bases, with 14 bases between the two germline ends. This CDR3 has 15 residues. Germline CDR1 is LNHDA and CDR2 is SQIVND (reference sequence). The CDR3: CASSISQGRGYGYTF. The CDR3, as DNA: TGTGCCAGTAGTATAAGTCAGGGTCGCGGCTATGGCTACACCTTC.

The table lists this clone with a few counts. The chain couples TRBV7-6 to TRBJ2-2; TRBD2 aligns across 7 bases. The V gene end was trimmed by 5 bases and the J gene end by 7 bases; junction bases not matched to a gene: 13. The CDR3 extends over 16 amino acids. Per germline, CDR1 SGHVS and CDR2 FNYEAQ. CDR3 DNA sequence: TGTGCCAGCAGCAGCCCCGGGACTATTCTTAGCGGGGAGCTGTTTTTT. It translates to CASSSPGTILSGELFF.

This clone was observed a few times. The rearrangement links TRBV5-1 to TRBJ2-7; 7 bases align to TRBD1. The CDR3 runs to 13 residues. CDR1 and CDR2 (germline): SGHRS, YFSETQ. V dropped 4 bases and J dropped 2; count of bases not matched to a gene: 3. The CDR3: CASSAGQAYEQYF. The DNA of the CDR3 is TGCGCCAGCAGCGCCGGACAGGCCTACGAGCAGTACTTC.

As DNA, the CDR3 is TGCAGCGTAGCGACAGCAGCTGGAAACACCATATATTTT. It is translated as CSVATAAGNTIYF. The chain is built from TRBV29-1 and TRBJ1-3; D is possibly TRBD1 (5 bases). V lost 6 bases, J lost 2 bases, and 11 bases lay in between. This CDR3 spans 13 amino acids. From germline, CDR1 is SQVTM and CDR2 ANQGSEA.

The chain combines TRBV9 with TRBJ1-5; weak D call: TRBD1 (5 bases). Germline CDR1 is SGDLS and CDR2 is YYNGEE. This CDR3 contains 15 residues. Trimming shortened V by 0 bases and J by 1 base, and 8 bases separated the two germline ends. The DNA for the CDR3 is TGTGCCAGCAGCGTAGGCTCAGGGAGCAATCAGCCCCAGCATTTT. Its protein is CASSVGSGSNQPQHF.

The rearrangement links TRBV27 to TRBJ2-1; D remains unclear. Germline V gene data show CDR1 as MNHEY and CDR2 as SMNVEV (reference sequence). V was trimmed by 5 bases and J by 0 bases, leaving 11 bases between them. CDR3 length equals 15 residues. This chain's CDR3 is CASSVGASSYNEQFF. The CDR3 DNA reads TGTGCCAGCAGTGTCGGAGCGAGCTCCTACAATGAGCAGTTCTTC.

The chain recombines TRBV29-1 with TRBJ1-2, with 7 positions matching TRBD1. With 4 bases clipped from V and 4 bases from J, the junction kept 3 bases outside the gene matches. This CDR3 spans 12 amino acids. Per germline, CDR1 SQVTM and CDR2 ANQGSEA. CDR3 nucleotides: TGCAGCGTTGCCCAGGGGGTCTATGGCTACACCTTC. It encodes CSVAQGVYGYTF.

V and J are TRBV5-5 and TRBJ2-3; TRBD2 matches at 9 bases. Germline-derived CDR1 and CDR2 are SGHKS and YYEKEE (reference sequence). The CDR3 contains 15 residues. V was clipped by 4 bases and J by 6 bases; unmatched bases: 9. The CDR3 is CASSPLRSGGDTQYF. CDR3 DNA sequence: TGTGCCAGCAGCCCACTCCGCAGCGGGGGGGATACGCAGTATTTT.

On this clone: At one end the junction does not follow the germline gene, possibly because of a read error. The chain links TRBV7-7 to TRBJ2-1; weak D call: TRBD2 (6 bases). Looked up from germline, CDR1 is SSHAT and CDR2 is FNYEAQ (reference sequence). The CDR3 runs to 15 residues. The CDR3 DNA is TGTGCTAGCAGCTCCGGACCGACTAGTAACAATGAGCAGTTCTTC. The encoded protein is CASSSGPTSNNEQFF. Based on the CDR3 plus reference TRBV7-7 and TRBJ2-1, the full variable domain is GAGVSQSPRYKVTKRGQDVTLRCDPISSHATLYWYQQALGQGPEFLTYFNYEAQPDKSGLPSDRFSAERPEGSISTLTIQRTEQRDSAMYRCASSSGPTSNNEQFFGPGTRLTVL.

The V call is TRBV2, the J call TRBJ1-5; 11 bases fit TRBD1. The CDR3 spans 15 residues. Looked up from germline, CDR1 is SNHLY and CDR2 is FYNNEI. V gave up 6 bases and J gave up 6 bases; unmatched junction bases: 7. The DNA for the CDR3 is TGTGCCAGCAGAAGAGGGACAGGGGGGAGTCAGCCCCAGCATTTT. Translating it yields CASRRGTGGSQPQHF.

This chain uses TRBV11-2 with TRBJ2-7; weak D call: TRBD1 (6 bases). CDR3 length equals 16 residues. V was pared by 2 bases and J by 3 bases, with 17 bases between. CDR1 SGHAT and CDR2 FQNNGV come from the germline V gene. As DNA, the CDR3 is TGTGCCAGCAGCTTATCCGCCAGGGGACACCTCTACGAGCAGTACTTC. Protein: CASSLSARGHLYEQYF.

This clone was counted a few times. The rearrangement joins TRBV29-1 to TRBJ1-4; D remains unclear. From germline, CDR1 is SQVTM and CDR2 ANQGSEA. This CDR3 has 13 amino acids. Trimming removed 6 bases from V and 7 bases from J, with 15 bases in between. CDR3 coding DNA: TGCAGCGTCTCAAAGTCCGCCGGTGAAAAACTGTTTTTT. This encodes CSVSKSAGEKLFF.

V gene TRBV5-4 combines with J gene TRBJ2-1; TRBD2 agrees at 14 bases. V shed 4 bases, J shed 7 bases, and the junction held 13 bases outside the gene matches. The V gene's germline CDR1 is SGHNT and CDR2 YYREEE (reference sequence). The CDR3 length is 18 residues. For the CDR3, the DNA is TGTGCCAGCAGCCCCCCACTCTCCGGGACTAGCGGGAGTAATGAGCAGTTCTTC. This gives the protein CASSPPLSGTSGSNEQFF.

The rearrangement joins TRBV7-9 to TRBJ1-1, with unresolved D. The germline gives CDR1 SEHNR, CDR2 FQNEAQ (reference sequence). This CDR3 contains 15 residues. The V end was cut by 1 base, the J end by 1 base, with 10 bases between. CDR3 sequence: CASSLEQFGNTEAFF. CDR3 nucleotides: TGTGCCAGCAGCTTAGAACAGTTCGGGAACACTGAAGCTTTCTTT. Looking up the rest from reference TRBV7-9 and TRBJ1-1 gives the full variable domain: DTGVSQNPRHKITKRGQNVTFRCDPISEHNRLYWYRQTLGQGPEFLTYFQNEAQLEKSRLLSDRFSAERPKGSFSTLEIQRTEQGDSAMYLCASSLEQFGNTEAFFGQGTRLTVV.

The rearrangement joins TRBV2 to TRBJ2-1; 8 bases line up with TRBD2. Germline assignment: CDR1 SNHLY and CDR2 FYNNEI. J was trimmed by 1 base and V by 8 bases; bases with no gene match: 19. The CDR3 loop spans 19 amino acids. DNA of the CDR3: TGTGCCAGCTATGTTGCCCCAGGTAGCGGGACGGGATCCTACAATGAGCAGTTCTTC. Residues: CASYVAPGSGTGSYNEQFF.

V and J are TRBV30 and TRBJ2-1; D gene uncertain. Germline loops: CDR1 GTSNPN, CDR2 SVGIG (reference sequence). Trimming removed 0 bases at V and 7 bases at J, with 4 bases between. The CDR3 contains 11 residues. CDR3 sequence (DNA): TGTGCCTGGAGTGTCGGGAATGAGCAGTTCTTC. It specifies CAWSVGNEQFF.

The V and J genes are TRBV9 and TRBJ2-1; 12 positions agree with TRBD2. This CDR3 spans 16 amino acids. Germline V lookup: CDR1 SGDLS, CDR2 YYNGEE. After removal of 4 bases from V and 5 bases from J, the junction contained 7 bases not matched to a gene. The DNA of the CDR3 is TGTGCCAGCAGCCCGGCGGGGACTAGCGGGCACAATGAGCAGTTCTTC. Amino acids: CASSPAGTSGHNEQFF.